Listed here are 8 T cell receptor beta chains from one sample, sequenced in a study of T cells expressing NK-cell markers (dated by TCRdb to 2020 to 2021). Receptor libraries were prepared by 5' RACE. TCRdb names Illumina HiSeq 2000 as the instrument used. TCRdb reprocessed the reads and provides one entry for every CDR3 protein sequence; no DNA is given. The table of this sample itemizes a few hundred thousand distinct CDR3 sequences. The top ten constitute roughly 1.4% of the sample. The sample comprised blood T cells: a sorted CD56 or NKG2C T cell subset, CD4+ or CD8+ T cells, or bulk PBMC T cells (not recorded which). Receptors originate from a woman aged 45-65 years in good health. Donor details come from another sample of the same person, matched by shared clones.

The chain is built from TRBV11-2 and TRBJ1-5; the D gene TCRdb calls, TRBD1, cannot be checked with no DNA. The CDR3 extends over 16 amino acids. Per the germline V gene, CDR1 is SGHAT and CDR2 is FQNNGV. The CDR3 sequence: CASSSRTGRGNQPQHF.

CDR3: CASSLAQGGSRISGANVLTF. V and J are TRBV7-9 and TRBJ2-6; TCRdb reports TRBD1, a call that lacks DNA to check it against. Germline V gene data show CDR1 as SEHNR and CDR2 as FQNEAQ (reference sequence). CDR3 length equals 20 residues.

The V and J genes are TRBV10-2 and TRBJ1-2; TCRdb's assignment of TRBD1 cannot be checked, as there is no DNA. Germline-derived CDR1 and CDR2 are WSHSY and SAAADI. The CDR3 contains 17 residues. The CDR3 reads CASSESSGTGIRDGYTF.

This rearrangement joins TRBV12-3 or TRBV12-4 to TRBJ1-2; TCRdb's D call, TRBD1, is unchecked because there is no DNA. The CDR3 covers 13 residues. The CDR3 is CASSFPGYNGYTF.

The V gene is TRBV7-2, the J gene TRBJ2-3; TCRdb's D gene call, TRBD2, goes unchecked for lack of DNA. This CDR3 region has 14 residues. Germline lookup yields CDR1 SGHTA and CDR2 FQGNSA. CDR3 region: CASSSGLVADTQYF.

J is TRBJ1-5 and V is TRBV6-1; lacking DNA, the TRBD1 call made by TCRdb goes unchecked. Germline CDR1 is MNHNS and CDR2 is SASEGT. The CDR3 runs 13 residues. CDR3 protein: CASSEAPRGPQHF.

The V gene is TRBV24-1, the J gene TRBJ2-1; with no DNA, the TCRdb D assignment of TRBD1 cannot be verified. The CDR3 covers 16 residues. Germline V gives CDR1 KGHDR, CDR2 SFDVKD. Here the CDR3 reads CATSDPGTQRVREQFF.

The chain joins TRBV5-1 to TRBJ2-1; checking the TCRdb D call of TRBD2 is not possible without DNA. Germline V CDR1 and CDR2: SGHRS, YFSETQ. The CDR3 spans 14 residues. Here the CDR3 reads CASSHPGLVNEQFF.